Reported below is one T cell receptor beta chain. Its antigen is undetermined. These data belong to a study of T cells after yellow fever vaccination. Study background: Fractions low in cell number were prepared with SMART-Seq v4 Ultra Low Input. Study results and limitations: The booster saw the reappearance of most primary-vaccination clones (roughly 95% CD4, around 90% CD8). A secondary response was less intense yet reached its peak sooner, at day 5 versus 15.

Generation of TCR cDNA used 5'RACE template switching (which added a universal primer site and UMIs). TCRdb analysed the 5' RACE reads with MiXCR anew, one entry per CDR3 protein. The table has roughly 260,000 distinct CDR3 sequences, approximately 12% seen once; the top ten hold about 0.51%. The receptor was derived from a man younger than 40 who received the YFV17D yellow fever vaccine. Source: CD4+ T cells sorted from PBMCs, taken 45 days after the yellow fever booster vaccination.

The CDR3 DNA is TGCAGTGCTAGGGCCGTTCATAGCAATCAGCCCCAGCATTTT. It encodes CSARAVHSNQPQHF. The chain joins TRBV20-1 to TRBJ1-5; D not resolved. Per germline, CDR1 DFQATT and CDR2 SNEGSKA (reference sequence). Trimming stripped 3 bases from V and 0 bases from J, with 9 bases between. There are 14 residues in the CDR3.